This TCR beta chain was profiled in a study of spatial heterogeneity in lung cancer. Study background: Alpha-chain detections were consistently fewer than beta-chain detections among the sequences. Within raw reads, each unique TCR and UMI combination appeared on average more than ten times.

Findings and limits, study-wide: Expanded alpha and beta TCR counts within tumors tracked tumor mutation counts.

This clonotype was seen a few times. Antigen: not known. V was clipped by 8 bases and J by 6 bases, with 20 bases between them. The length of the CDR3 is 14 residues. The time point is: sample taken at primary tumor resection. Untreated early-stage non-small cell lung cancer patients, approximately 79 in total, were the donors. MiXCR, applied by TCRdb to the 5' RACE reads, yields one record per CDR3 protein. The table has some 96,000 distinct CDR3 sequences, approximately 4.4% seen once. The sample in question was lung tumor tissue, obtained at surgery. The V gene is TRBV12-3 or TRBV12-4, the J gene TRBJ2-7; D is ambiguous. This receptor was taken from a male donor with early-stage non-small cell lung cancer. The DNA of the CDR3 is TGTGCCAGCGGACGACCGGTGAGGCCGTCCGAGCAGTACTTC. It codes for CASGRPVRPSEQYF.